This T cell receptor (beta chain) was found in a study of T cell responses to AZD1222 COVID-19 vaccine. Study-wide results and caveats: Reports say nearly half of spike-specific TCRs go after unmutated variant regions. Regions 160-218 and 743-854 dominated among vaccine-associated CD4 TCRs spanning spike. Baseline antibody screening turned up just a handful of seropositive AZD1222 recipients.

This clone occurred once. Its antigen remains unidentified. Germline lookup yields CDR1 MDHEN and CDR2 SYDVKM. V shed 9 bases, J shed 8 bases, and the junction held 4 bases outside the gene matches. The CDR3 is 13 amino acids. The protocol was immunoSEQ multiplex PCR, while the TCRdb copy is restricted to in-frame clones and leaves out a portion. The sample lists fewer than 200,000 clones; 85% to 95% were seen once. This chain links TRBV28 with TRBJ2-1; 13 bases are a match to TRBD2. This specimen was peripheral blood, taken 28 days after the second AZD1222 dose. The source is an adult who received the AZD1222 COVID-19 vaccine. The CDR3 spells CASRTSGSYEQFF. The DNA for the CDR3 is TGTGCCAGTCGGACTAGCGGGAGTTATGAGCAGTTCTTC.